The TCR beta chain under discussion was sequenced for a study of blood T cell repertoires in COVID-19. Looking at the study overall: PBMCs, B-cell-depleted T cells, or T cells were the source of the cDNA or gDNA that made up the material.

Sequencing was performed with immunoSEQ multiplex PCR; in TCRdb, only in-frame clones are kept and a portion is missing. Here the sample spans about 150,000 clones, approximately 80% being singletons. It was during active infection that Seattle patients were enrolled and then longitudinally followed. The count of this clone is one. The receptor was isolated from an older woman with COVID-19, enrolled during active disease. What was sequenced was peripheral blood.

The DNA of the CDR3 is TGTGCCAGCCAGGGGCAGCCGACTGGAAACACCATATATTTT. Protein sequence: CASQGQPTGNTIYF. The chain recombines TRBV7-2 with TRBJ1-3, with a tentative D call TRBD1 (6 bases). CDR3 size: 14 residues. V gave up 8 bases and J gave up 2 bases, with 13 bases separating them. Germline lookup yields CDR1 SGHTA and CDR2 FQGNSA.